Below are 11 T cell receptor beta chains sequenced from a single sample in a study of cytomegalovirus exposure and HLA in healthy donors. The PCR was carried out with 60 Vbeta primers and 13 Jbeta primers. The data were produced by immunoSEQ multiplex PCR, yet TCRdb's version contains in-frame clones alone and is incomplete. Of roughly 130,000 clones in the sample, 79% are singletons; the top ten hold approximately 1%. The sample was PBMCs. Source of these receptors: a man aged 18-30 years in good health and CMV-seronegative.

This clone was recorded only once. At one of its ends the junction is not consistent with the germline gene, which may arise from a read error. The V and J genes are TRBV7-9 and TRBJ2-2; the D gene is possibly TRBD1 (5 bases). Germline CDR1 is SEHNR and CDR2 is FQNEAQ (reference sequence). The CDR3 is 15 residues long. This CDR3 reads CSSSQPRRATGELFF. CDR3 DNA: TGTTCCAGCAGTCAACCCCGCAGGGCGACCGGGGAGCTGTTTTTT.

This clone has just a few counts. The chain recombines TRBV5-1 with TRBJ1-1, with D uncertain. The CDR3 is 12 amino acids. Germline CDR1 reads SGHRS; CDR2 reads YFSETQ. Trimming shortened V by 4 bases and J by 2 bases, and 6 bases separated the two germline ends. The CDR3: CASSRDNTEAFF. The CDR3 coding sequence is TGCGCCAGCAGCCGGGATAACACTGAAGCTTTCTTT.

The chain recombines TRBV29-1 with TRBJ2-2, with 7 nucleotides matching TRBD1. The CDR3 contains 15 residues. CDR1 and CDR2 (germline): SQVTM, ANQGSEA. With 4 bases clipped from V and 3 bases from J, the junction kept 8 bases outside the gene matches. The DNA for the CDR3 is TGCAGCGTTGCGGACAGGCTAGGGGACACCGGGGAGCTGTTTTTT. Protein sequence: CSVADRLGDTGELFF.

The rearrangement links TRBV5-4 to TRBJ1-2; 7 nucleotides align to TRBD1. V lost 6 bases, J lost 3 bases, and 8 bases stayed unmatched. Per the germline V gene, CDR1 is SGHNT and CDR2 is YYREEE (reference sequence). CDR3 length equals 14 residues. The CDR3 reads CASTQGQTDYGYTF. Here the CDR3 DNA reads TGTGCCAGCACCCAGGGACAGACAGACTATGGCTACACCTTC.

The gene calls are TRBV7-8 and TRBJ1-1, with D unresolved. Germline-derived CDR1 and CDR2 are SGHVS and FQNEAQ. V lost 1 base to trimming and J lost 10 bases, with 10 bases between them. The CDR3 is 12 amino acids. This CDR3 is CASSLGSGGAFF. The CDR3 nucleotides read TGTGCCAGCAGCTTAGGGTCGGGAGGAGCTTTCTTT. Together with reference TRBV7-8 and TRBJ1-1, the CDR3 gives the full variable domain: GAGVSQSPRYKVAKRGQDVALRCDPISGHVSLFWYQQALGQGPEFLTYFQNEAQLDKSGLPSDRFFAERPEGSVSTLKIQRTQQEDSAVYLCASSLGSGGAFFGQGTRLTVV.

Of note for this clone: The junction does not match germline at one end; this may be a read error. The chain uses TRBV7-9 and TRBJ1-1; 7 bases are a match to TRBD1. Germline V gene lookup returns CDR1 SEHNR and CDR2 FQNEAQ (reference sequence). This CDR3 region has 16 residues. CDR3 sequence: CSSSLDLRTGGTEAFF. The CDR3 nucleotides read TGTTCCAGCAGCTTAGATTTACGGACAGGAGGCACTGAAGCTTTCTTT.

J is TRBJ1-5 and V is TRBV6-6; D is unclear. The CDR3 is 14 amino acids. Germline loops: CDR1 MNHNY, CDR2 SVGAGI (reference sequence). The V end was cut by 2 bases, the J end by 6 bases, with 11 bases between. This chain's CDR3 is CASSYSRFGQPQHF. CDR3 in DNA: TGTGCCAGCAGTTACAGCAGGTTCGGTCAGCCCCAGCATTTT.

This clone was detected only once. The CDR3 here is CASSVAGGNPNTEAFF. CDR3 DNA sequence: TGTGCCAGCAGCGTAGCTGGAGGAAACCCGAACACTGAAGCTTTCTTT. The chain recombines TRBV9 with TRBJ1-1; D call uncertain. V lost 0 bases and J lost 1, with 13 bases in between. There are 16 residues in the CDR3. Germline lookup yields CDR1 SGDLS and CDR2 YYNGEE. Together with reference TRBV9 and TRBJ1-1, the CDR3 gives the full variable domain: DSGVTQTPKHLITATGQRVTLRCSPRSGDLSVYWYQQSLDQGLQFLIQYYNGEERAKGNILERFSAQQFPDLHSELNLSSLELGDSALYFCASSVAGGNPNTEAFFGQGTRLTVV.

The V call is TRBV2, the J call TRBJ1-2; 9 positions agree with TRBD1. Germline V gene lookup returns CDR1 SNHLY and CDR2 FYNNEI. V lost 6 bases and J lost 7; bases outside the gene matches: 6. This CDR3 contains 13 residues. CDR3 sequence (DNA): TGTGCCAGCAGGTACACAGGGGGCGGTGGCTACACCTTC. Protein product: CASRYTGGGGYTF.

The chain joins TRBV12-5 to TRBJ2-5, with TRBD1 matching 9 bases. CDR1 LGHNT and CDR2 FRNRAP come from the germline V gene. The trim removed 7 bases at V and 5 bases at J, leaving 11 bases unmatched. The CDR3 totals 15 residues. CDR3 loop: CASAVGQGGFETQYF. The CDR3 region has the DNA TGTGCTAGTGCCGTGGGACAGGGAGGTTTTGAGACCCAGTACTTC.

In nucleotides, the CDR3 is TGTGCCAGCAGCTTGGACGTCGGTCAGGGGGCCTACGAGCAGTACTTC. This gives the protein CASSLDVGQGAYEQYF. The chain couples TRBV5-6 to TRBJ2-7; 7 nucleotides align to TRBD1. V trimming: 0 bases; J trimming: 2 bases; junction bases outside the gene matches: 8. The CDR3 runs to 16 residues. CDR1 is SGHDT and CDR2 is YYEEEE in the germline V gene.